This entry lists 10 T cell receptor beta chains sequenced from one sample in a study of early T cells in non-severe SARS-CoV-2 infection. TCRdb itself ran the 5' RACE reads through MiXCR, one entry per CDR3 protein. The sample lists roughly 50,000 distinct CDR3 sequences, roughly 5.5% occurring once. The sequencing input was whole blood. All receptors come from an adult who was a healthcare worker with PCR-confirmed SARS-CoV-2 infection or an uninfected control (not recorded which).

The chain is built from TRBV20-1 and TRBJ2-3, with 9 bases that match TRBD2. CDR3 length equals 16 residues. Germline V lookup: CDR1 DFQATT, CDR2 SNEGSKA (reference sequence). Trimming at V came to 5 bases and at J to 2 bases, leaving 11 bases not matched to a gene. CDR3 sequence (DNA): TGCAGTGCTGGAGGAGCTAGCGGGGAGACCACAGATACGCAGTATTTT. Translation gives CSAGGASGETTDTQYF.

This clonotype came up many times. This sequence joins TRBV29-1 and TRBJ2-1; maybe TRBD2 (5 bases). CDR1 and CDR2 from the germline V gene are SQVTM and ANQGSEA. V lost 3 bases and J 7 bases, leaving 16 bases between the germline ends. The CDR3 is 14 residues long. CDR3 in amino acids: CSVDPRGSNNEQFF. Here the CDR3 DNA reads TGCAGCGTTGACCCCCGAGGGAGCAATAATGAGCAGTTCTTC.

This clonotype was seen repeatedly, ten times or more. V is TRBV10-3 and J is TRBJ2-1; tentatively, D is TRBD1 or TRBD2 (8 bases each). Trimming removed 3 bases from V and 8 bases from J, with 23 bases in between. The germline V gene has CDR1 ENHRY and CDR2 SYGVKD. The CDR3 consists of 17 residues. CDR3 residues: CAISDPPGGGRQDEQFF. CDR3 sequence (DNA): TGTGCCATCAGTGACCCCCCAGGGGGCGGGAGGCAGGATGAGCAGTTCTTC.

This clonotype was counted many times. J is TRBJ2-7 and V is TRBV28; D call uncertain. The V and J ends lost 3 bases and 3 bases respectively, with 21 bases between them. Per germline, CDR1 MDHEN and CDR2 SYDVKM. The CDR3 is 17 amino acids. CDR3 nucleotide sequence: TGTGCCAGCAGTTTCCCTACACACACAAAATGGGACTACGAGCAGTACTTC. Its protein product is CASSFPTHTKWDYEQYF.

This clonotype was recorded at least ten times. The rearrangement joins TRBV20-1 to TRBJ1-6; 10 positions agree with TRBD1. Germline CDR1 DFQATT, CDR2 SNEGSKA (reference sequence). J lost 5 bases, V lost 5 bases, and 6 bases had no gene match. The CDR3 totals 15 residues. Written as DNA, the CDR3 is TGCAGTGCTGGGGGGACAGGGGCGGATAATTCACCCCTCCACTTT. Translating gives CSAGGTGADNSPLHF.

This clonotype was seen more than once but under ten times. The CDR3 DNA follows: TGCGCCAGCAGCACCGGGACAGTCTTGAACACTGAAGCTTTCTTT. Amino acid sequence: CASSTGTVLNTEAFF. This chain joins TRBV5-1 and TRBJ1-1, with TRBD1 matching 7 bases. Looked up from germline, CDR1 is SGHRS and CDR2 is YFSETQ. V shed 4 bases and J 0 bases; nucleotides not matched to a gene: 6. The CDR3 loop spans 15 amino acids. The entire variable domain, with the rest obtained from reference TRBV5-1 and TRBJ1-1, is as follows: KAGVTQTPRYLIKTRGQQVTLSCSPISGHRSVSWYQQTPGQGLQFLFEYFSETQRNKGNFPGRFSGRQFSNSRSEMNVSTLELGDSALYLCASSTGTVLNTEAFFGQGTRLTVV.

This clonotype was counted between two and nine times. The chain is built from TRBV15 and TRBJ2-1; no firm D call. With 4 bases removed from V and 0 bases from J, the gap between germline ends came to 10 bases. The CDR3 spans 15 residues. Looked up from germline, CDR1 is LNHNV and CDR2 is YYDKDF (reference sequence). CDR3 in amino acids: CATSTAPGSYNEQFF. The CDR3 region has the DNA TGTGCCACCAGCACCGCTCCAGGCTCCTACAATGAGCAGTTCTTC.

This clonotype was seen at least ten times. The chain recombines TRBV7-2 with TRBJ2-7; D may be TRBD1 (6 bases). The CDR3 is 14 residues long. CDR1 is SGHTA and CDR2 is FQGNSA in the germline V gene. V dropped 1 base and J dropped 6 bases, with 13 bases sitting between them. CDR3 DNA sequence: TGTGCCAGCAGCTTAGACAGGGCAGGGTTCGAGCAGTACTTC. Translated: CASSLDRAGFEQYF.

This clonotype was counted many times. The chain links TRBV6-6 to TRBJ1-2; tentatively, D is TRBD1 (5 bases). The CDR3 spans 16 residues. The germline V gene encodes CDR1 MNHNY and CDR2 SVGAGI (reference sequence). The V end lost 5 bases, the J end lost 5 bases, and 21 bases lay between the germline ends. CDR3 sequence: CASSPGPVGGSYGYTF. CDR3 DNA sequence: TGTGCCAGCAGTCCCGGTCCGGTGGGGGGGAGTTATGGCTACACCTTC.

There are many counts of this clonotype. This sequence joins TRBV12-3 or TRBV12-4 and TRBJ2-3, with 10 bases aligning to TRBD2. Trimming cost V 6 bases and J 5 bases; bases outside gene matches: 8. The CDR3 consists of 15 residues. CDR3 in amino acids: CASRLAGVAGDTQYF. The CDR3 DNA sequence: TGTGCCAGCAGGCTAGCGGGGGTAGCAGGAGATACGCAGTATTTT.